What follows is one T cell receptor (beta chain) and its context. The antigen is undetermined. Losses at the gene ends were 3 bases for V and 1 base for J; bases not matched to a gene: 16. This CDR3 region has 20 residues. CDR1 is SEHNR and CDR2 is FQNEAQ in the germline V gene (reference sequence). The sample belongs to a study of T-cell memory formation after mild COVID-19. Study results and caveats: Memory sampled before infection contained some responding clones, suggesting cross-reactive memory joined. Second-wave clones reaching peak frequency on day 37 lacked confirmed SARS-CoV-2 specificity.

TCRdb passed the 5' RACE reads through MiXCR, listing each CDR3 protein once. The sample includes 110,000 or so distinct CDR3 sequences, over 20% of them seen just once. The TCR comes from a man in his late teens or twenties who had mild COVID-19 (a few samples of this study predate the infection). Cell type and time point are not known. The V call is TRBV7-9, the J call TRBJ2-5; TRBD2 agrees at 11 bases. Sequencing was done on a sample of PBMCs or a T cell subset sorted from them (not recorded which). The CDR3 here is CASSFHGTDLLAGGQETQYF. The CDR3 DNA reads TGTGCCAGCAGCTTTCACGGGACAGACCTTCTAGCGGGGGGCCAAGAGACCCAGTACTTC.